This TCR beta chain comes out of a study of T-cell reconstitution after alpha-beta-depleted transplantation in children. Findings and caveats of the study: The origin of high day-60 TCRbeta diversity in some patients lay in surviving recipient T cells and thymic progenitors. At around two months after transplant, the alpha-beta T cells were reportedly derived from several hundred expanded clones that came from non-depleted graft cells. Most T-cell counts and diversity one year after the transplant came from T cells that were newly produced.

Turning to this clonotype: Its target is not known.

Preparing the TCRbeta library involved the use of unique molecular identifiers. Via MiXCR, TCRdb re-called the PCR reads, giving one row per CDR3 protein. The top ten hold about 10% of the sample, which has approximately 110,000 distinct CDR3 sequences, 23% seen once. Trimming removed 2 bases at V and 4 bases at J, with 10 bases between. The CDR3 contains 13 residues. Germline V gene sequence: CDR1 SGHDT, CDR2 YYEEEE. The V call is TRBV5-6, the J call TRBJ2-7, with unresolved D. This receptor was taken from a male patient between 2 and 15 years old who had a stem cell transplant for chronic granulomatous disease, so the T cells may come from the graft donor. The sequences come from PBMCs, mostly from graft donor cells, collected 180 days after TCRalphabeta/CD19-depleted stem cell transplant. CDR3 protein: CASSFSGQYEQYF. CDR3 DNA sequence: TGTGCCAGCAGCTTTTCCGGTCAATACGAGCAGTACTTC.